This T cell receptor beta chain was identified in a study of T-cell memory formation after mild COVID-19. Study outcomes and limitations: Memory from before infection featured some responding clones, which suggests cross-reactive memory joined. The SARS-CoV-2 specificity of second-wave clones reaching peak at day 37 remained unverified. Clones that contracted clustered mainly in CM and EM if CD4+ and in EMRA if CD8+.

V lost 4 bases and J lost 13, with 14 bases in between. The CDR3 covers 12 residues. CDR1 and CDR2 from the germline V gene are MNHEY and SMNVEV (reference sequence). This clonotype came up a few times. Its target is not known. TCRdb recomputed calls from the 5' RACE reads with MiXCR, one row per CDR3 protein. The sample lists 450,000 to 650,000 distinct CDR3 sequences, under 20% seen once, with approximately 12% in the top ten. The sequencing input was PBMCs or a T cell subset sorted from them (not recorded which). The receptor was isolated from an adult woman who had mild COVID-19 (a few samples of this study predate the infection). Cell type and time point are not known. The chain joins TRBV27 to TRBJ2-1; D call uncertain. The CDR3 DNA reads TGTGCCAGCAGTTCTTTTGCCAGTCTTCAGTTCTTC. This codes for CASSSFASLQFF.